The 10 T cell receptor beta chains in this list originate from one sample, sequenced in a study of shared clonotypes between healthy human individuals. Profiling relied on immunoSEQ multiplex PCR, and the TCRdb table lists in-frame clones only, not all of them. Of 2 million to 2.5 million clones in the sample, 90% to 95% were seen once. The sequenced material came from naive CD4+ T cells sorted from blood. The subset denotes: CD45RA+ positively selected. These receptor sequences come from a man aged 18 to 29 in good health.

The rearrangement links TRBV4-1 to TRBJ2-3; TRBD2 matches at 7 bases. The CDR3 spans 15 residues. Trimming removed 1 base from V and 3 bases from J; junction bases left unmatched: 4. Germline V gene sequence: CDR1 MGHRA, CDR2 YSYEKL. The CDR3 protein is CASSQVGLGTDTQYF. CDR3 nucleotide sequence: TGCGCCAGCAGCCAAGTAGGACTAGGAACAGATACGCAGTATTTT.

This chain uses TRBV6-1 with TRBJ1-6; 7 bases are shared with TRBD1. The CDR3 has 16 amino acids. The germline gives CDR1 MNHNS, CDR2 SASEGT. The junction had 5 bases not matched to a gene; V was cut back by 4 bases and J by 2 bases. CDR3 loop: CASSVDRSTYNSPLHF. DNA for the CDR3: TGTGCCAGCAGTGTGGACAGGTCGACCTATAATTCACCCCTCCACTTT.

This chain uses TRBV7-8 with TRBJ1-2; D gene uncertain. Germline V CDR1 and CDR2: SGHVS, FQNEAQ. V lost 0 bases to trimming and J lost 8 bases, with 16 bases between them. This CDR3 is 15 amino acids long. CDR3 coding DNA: TGTGCCAGCAGCTTAGCGGCCCAAATCCTTCAAGGCTACACCTTC. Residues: CASSLAAQILQGYTF.

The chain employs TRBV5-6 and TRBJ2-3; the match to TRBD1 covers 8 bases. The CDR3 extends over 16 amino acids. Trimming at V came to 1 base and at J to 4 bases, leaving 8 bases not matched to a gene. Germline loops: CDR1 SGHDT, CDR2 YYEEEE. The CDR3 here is CASSLYGRGRADTQYF. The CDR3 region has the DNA TGTGCCAGCAGCTTGTACGGCAGGGGGCGGGCAGATACGCAGTATTTT. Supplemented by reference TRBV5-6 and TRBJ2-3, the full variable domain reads DAGVTQSPTHLIKTRGQQVTLRCSPKSGHDTVSWYQQALGQGPQFIFQYYEEEERQRGNFPDRFSGHQFPNYSSELNVNALLLGDSALYLCASSLYGRGRADTQYFGPGTRLTVL.

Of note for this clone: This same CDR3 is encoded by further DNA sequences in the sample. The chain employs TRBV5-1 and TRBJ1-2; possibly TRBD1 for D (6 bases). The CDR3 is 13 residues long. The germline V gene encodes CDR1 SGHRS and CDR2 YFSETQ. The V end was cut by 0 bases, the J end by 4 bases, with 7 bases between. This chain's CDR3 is CASSLEDSYGYTF. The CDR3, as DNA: TGCGCCAGCAGCTTGGAGGACAGCTATGGCTACACCTTC.

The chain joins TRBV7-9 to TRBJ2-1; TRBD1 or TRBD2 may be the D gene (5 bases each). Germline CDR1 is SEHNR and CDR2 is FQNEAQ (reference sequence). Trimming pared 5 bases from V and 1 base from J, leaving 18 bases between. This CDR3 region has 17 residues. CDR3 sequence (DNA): TGTGCCAGCAGCCGACGGGGCACTCCCGGGTCCTACAATGAGCAGTTCTTC. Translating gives CASSRRGTPGSYNEQFF.

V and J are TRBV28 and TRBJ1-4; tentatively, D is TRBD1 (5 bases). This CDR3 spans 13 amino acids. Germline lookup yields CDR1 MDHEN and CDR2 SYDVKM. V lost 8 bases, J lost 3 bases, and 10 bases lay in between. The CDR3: CASGGNSNEKLFF. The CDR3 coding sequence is TGTGCCAGCGGGGGGAACTCTAATGAAAAACTGTTTTTT.

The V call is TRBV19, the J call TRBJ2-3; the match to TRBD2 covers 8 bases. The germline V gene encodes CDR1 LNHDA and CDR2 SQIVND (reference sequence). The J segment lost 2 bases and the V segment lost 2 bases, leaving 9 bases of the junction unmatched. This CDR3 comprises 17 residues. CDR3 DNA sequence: TGTGCCAGTAGTATAAGGGGAACGGGGGGGCCCACAGATACGCAGTATTTT. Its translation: CASSIRGTGGPTDTQYF.

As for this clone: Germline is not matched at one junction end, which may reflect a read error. CDR3 in DNA: TGTGCCAGCAGCGTACGACAGCCTGGGCGAGAAACACTGTTTTTT. Translation gives CASSVRQPGRETLFF. V and J are TRBV7-9 and TRBJ1-4; the D gene is possibly TRBD1 (5 bases). This CDR3 comprises 15 residues. Germline V gene sequence: CDR1 SEHNR, CDR2 FQNEAQ (reference sequence).

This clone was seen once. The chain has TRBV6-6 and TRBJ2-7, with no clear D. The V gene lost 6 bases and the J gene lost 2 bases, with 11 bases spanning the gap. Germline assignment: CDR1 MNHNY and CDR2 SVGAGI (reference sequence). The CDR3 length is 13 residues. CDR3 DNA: TGTGCCAGCAGCCTGGGATTCGCCTACGAGCAGTACTTC. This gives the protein CASSLGFAYEQYF.